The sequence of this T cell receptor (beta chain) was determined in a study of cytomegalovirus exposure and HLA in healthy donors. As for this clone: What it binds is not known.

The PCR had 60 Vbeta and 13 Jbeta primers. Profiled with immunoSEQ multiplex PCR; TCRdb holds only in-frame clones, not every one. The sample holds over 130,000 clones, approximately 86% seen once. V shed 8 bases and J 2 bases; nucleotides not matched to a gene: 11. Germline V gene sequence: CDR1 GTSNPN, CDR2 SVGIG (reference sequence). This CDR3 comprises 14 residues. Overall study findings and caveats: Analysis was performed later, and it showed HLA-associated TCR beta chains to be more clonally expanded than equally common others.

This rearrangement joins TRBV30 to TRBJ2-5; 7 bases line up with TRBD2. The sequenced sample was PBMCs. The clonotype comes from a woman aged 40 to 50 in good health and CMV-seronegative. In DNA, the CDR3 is TGTGCCGCCCACCCTCCTAGCGGTCAAGAGACCCAGTACTTC. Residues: CAAHPPSGQETQYF.